These T cell receptor beta chains were read from a single sample in a study of blood T cell repertoires in COVID-19. Assay used: immunoSEQ multiplex PCR; TCRdb lists only in-frame clones, some missing. This table has some 190,000 clones, about 77% appearing once. The specimen was PBMCs or T cells enriched from blood (not recorded which). These receptors all stem from a woman aged 45 to 65 with acute COVID-19. The CDR3 runs from the conserved cysteine through the conserved F or W. The D gene is left open where the match is weak. Where a row states a size, it is once, few, many or the class of an expanded clone; other rows omit it.

TRBJ1-1,13,.,TRBV19,.,TGTGCCAGTAGGGACGGGATGAACACTGAAGCTTTCTTT,CASRDGMNTEAFF
TRBJ1-5,17,.,TRBV3-1/TRBV3-2,.,TGTGCCAGCAGCCCGTCCGGGACAATTTATAGCAATCAGCCCCAGCATTTT,CASSPSGTIYSNQPQHF
TRBJ2-3,16,TRBD1,TRBV3-1/TRBV3-2,.,TGTGCCAGCAGCACGGACAGGGGGACTAGCACAGATACGCAGTATTTT,CASSTDRGTSTDTQYF
TRBJ1-4,15,TRBD1,TRBV18,.,TGTGCCAGCTCACCAAGAGGACAGGGAAGTGGGAAACTGTTTTTT,CASSPRGQGSGKLFF
TRBJ2-2,13,.,TRBV19,.,TGTGCCAGTAGTTTACAGATGGCCGGGGAGCTGTTTTTT,CASSLQMAGELFF
TRBJ1-3,11,.,TRBV12-3/TRBV12-4,once,TGTGCCAGCAGCCAGTTAAACACCATATATTTT,CASSQLNTIYF
TRBJ1-5,13,TRBD1,TRBV19,.,TGTGCCACCCGAGGGACAGGGAAACAGCCCCAGCATTTT,CATRGTGKQPQHF
TRBJ2-2,16,TRBD1,TRBV6-4,few,TGTGCCAGCAGTGACTCGACAGGGGGGGGCACCGGGGAGCTGTTTTTT,CASSDSTGGGTGELFF
TRBJ1-6,13,TRBD1,TRBV28,.,TGTGCCAGTACCGGGACAGAAAATTCACCCCTCCACTTT,CASTGTENSPLHF
TRBJ1-5,15,TRBD1,TRBV28,.,TGTGCCAGCAGTTGGGAACAGGGGCCGAGAGAGCCCCAGCATTTT,CASSWEQGPREPQHF
TRBJ2-3,13,.,TRBV28,once,TGTGCCAGCACCCTATCGACTACAGATACGCAGTATTTT,CASTLSTTDTQYF
TRBJ2-3,16,.,TRBV7-9,.,TGTGCCAGCAGCTTAGGGGCAGGGCAGTCGGCAGATACGCAGTATTTT,CASSLGAGQSADTQYF
TRBJ1-6,14,TRBD1,TRBV19,.,TGTGCCAGTAGTATCCCAGGGGGGCGCTCACCCCTCCACTTT,CASSIPGGRSPLHF
TRBJ1-5,14,.,TRBV7-2,.,TGTGCCAGCAGCCCCCCGCTGGGGGCTCAGCCCCAGCATTTT,CASSPPLGAQPQHF
TRBJ1-1,12,TRBD1,TRBV18,.,TGTGCCAGCTCACAAGGGACAGCTGAAGCTTTCTTT,CASSQGTAEAFF
TRBJ2-3,15,TRBD2,TRBV7-9,few,TGTGCCAGCAGCCCCCAGCGGGGGGGATTGGATACGCAGTATTTT,CASSPQRGGLDTQYF
TRBJ1-2,14,TRBD1,TRBV2,.,TGTGCCAGCAGGGGACTGACAGGGAACTATGGCTACACCTTC,CASRGLTGNYGYTF
TRBJ1-1,15,.,TRBV14,.,TGTGCCAGCAACCGTGGGGGGGATGTAAACACTGAAGCTTTCTTT,CASNRGGDVNTEAFF
TRBJ1-1,14,TRBD1,TRBV28,.,TGTGCCAGCAGGGGACAGGCTTACTACACTGAAGCTTTCTTT,CASRGQAYYTEAFF
TRBJ2-1,16,.,TRBV5-1,.,TGCGCCAGCAGCTTGTCGGGGGGCCCCTCCTACAATGAGCAGTTCTTC,CASSLSGGPSYNEQFF
TRBJ1-4,14,.,TRBV18,.,TGTGCCAGCTCACCTGGGGAGAAGTATGAAAAACTGTTTTTT,CASSPGEKYEKLFF
TRBJ1-2,12,.,TRBV28,.,TGTGCCACCGCCCGGCCTCCGAGGGGCTACACCTTC,CATARPPRGYTF
TRBJ2-1,18,TRBD1,TRBV6-4,.,TGTGCCAGCAGTGACTACTGGACAGGGTATCGCTCCTACAATGAGCAGTTCTTC,CASSDYWTGYRSYNEQFF
TRBJ1-5,16,TRBD1,TRBV18,.,TGTGCCAGCTCCTTGTCGGGACAGGGAAGCAATCAGCCCCAGCATTTT,CASSLSGQGSNQPQHF